The 15 T cell receptor beta chains below were found in one sample sequenced in a study of blood T cell repertoires in COVID-19. Only in-frame clones appear in the TCRdb table, and some are missing; sequencing was by immunoSEQ multiplex PCR. The sample includes about 43,000 clones, around 90% seen only once; the top ten take less than 20%. The specimen was peripheral blood. The receptors stem from a man between 60 and 70 years old with active COVID-19.

This clone was picked up one time. V and J are TRBV21-1 and TRBJ2-4; the D call in the table, TRBD2, was not verified against the DNA. TRBV21-1 is described as a pseudogene. This CDR3 region has 16 residues. The CDR3 nucleotides are TGTGCCAGCAGCAAAGTTTCCCCCGACTTCAAAAACATTCAGTACTTC. Translation: CASSKVSPDFKNIQYF.

The rearrangement joins TRBV7-2 to TRBJ2-7, with D unclear. Germline assignment: CDR1 SGHTA and CDR2 FQGNSA. CDR3 size: 14 residues. V gave up 1 base and J gave up 0 bases, with 7 bases separating them. The CDR3 region is CASSLGHLSYEQYF. As DNA, the CDR3 is TGTGCCAGCAGCTTAGGACACCTCTCCTACGAGCAGTACTTC.

The genes are TRBV11-2 and TRBJ1-1; D perhaps matches TRBD1 (5 bases). CDR1 is SGHAT, CDR2 FQNNGV, per germline. The ends were cut back, 1 base at V and 1 base at J, with 7 bases in the middle. The CDR3 is made up of 14 amino acids. DNA of the CDR3: TGTGCCAGCAGCTTAGGGACAAGGAACACTGAAGCTTTCTTT. Translation: CASSLGTRNTEAFF.

The chain couples TRBV5-1 to TRBJ1-4; TRBD1 might be the D (5 bases). Trimming pared 0 bases from V and 8 bases from J, leaving 14 bases between. This CDR3 spans 15 amino acids. CDR1 is SGHRS, CDR2 YFSETQ, per germline. The CDR3 loop reads CASSLEGRDHEKLFF. The CDR3 DNA is TGCGCCAGCAGCTTGGAAGGCAGGGATCACGAAAAACTGTTTTTT.

This clone was recorded only once. The chain uses TRBV30 and TRBJ2-2; TRBD2 matches 7 bases. Germline CDR1 is GTSNPN and CDR2 is SVGIG (reference sequence). There are 14 residues in the CDR3. Unmatched junction bases numbered 3, after V lost 1 base and J lost 4 bases. The DNA for the CDR3 is TGTGCCTGGAGTGGACTAGCTAGCACCGGGGAGCTGTTTTTT. It encodes CAWSGLASTGELFF.

CDR3 sequence (DNA): TGTGCCAGTAGTATAGCGGCTAGGACCGGGGAGCTGTTTTTT. This codes for CASSIAARTGELFF. The V and J genes are TRBV19 and TRBJ2-2; D is ambiguous. There are 14 residues in the CDR3. The germline V and J ends were trimmed by 1 base and 5 bases, with 8 bases remaining between them. Germline V gene data show CDR1 as LNHDA and CDR2 as SQIVND (reference sequence).

This chain links TRBV4-2 with TRBJ1-6; tentative D call: TRBD1 (6 bases). Per germline, CDR1 LGHNA and CDR2 YNFKEQ. The CDR3 runs 16 residues. V was cut by 3 bases and J by 7 bases, with 16 bases left in between. In nucleotides, the CDR3 is TGTGCCAGCAGCCAGACCCAGGGGCTAGGGAATTCACCCCTCCACTTT. This encodes CASSQTQGLGNSPLHF.

The chain joins TRBV28 to TRBJ1-5; no clear D gene. Deletions cut 2 bases from V and 2 bases from J, with 7 bases between. The germline V gene encodes CDR1 MDHEN and CDR2 SYDVKM. This CDR3 has 14 amino acids. CDR3 sequence reads: CASSLTRGNQPQHF. DNA for the CDR3: TGTGCCAGCAGTTTAACACGGGGCAATCAGCCCCAGCATTTT.

The gene calls are TRBV7-9 and TRBJ1-4; D possibly corresponds to TRBD1 (5 bases). The CDR3 has 15 amino acids. Trimming stripped 1 base from V and 4 bases from J, with 10 bases between. Germline CDR1 and CDR2: SEHNR and FQNEAQ (reference sequence). CDR3 amino acids: CASSLGGELNEKLFF. The CDR3 nucleotides are TGTGCCAGCAGCTTAGGGGGGGAGCTTAATGAAAAACTGTTTTTT.

Written as DNA, the CDR3 is TGTGCCAGCAGCTGGGGGACAGGGAACGGCGGGGAGCTGTTTTTT. Protein sequence: CASSWGTGNGGELFF. The chain is built from TRBV5-5 and TRBJ2-2; 9 nucleotides line up with TRBD1. Trimming at V came to 3 bases and at J to 7 bases, leaving 7 bases not matched to a gene. CDR1 is SGHKS and CDR2 is YYEKEE in the germline V gene (reference sequence). This CDR3 has 15 residues.

This chain connects TRBV29-1 to TRBJ1-2; 7 nucleotides match TRBD1. After removal of 4 bases from V and 3 bases from J, the junction contained 5 bases not matched to a gene. The CDR3 sequence is 13 residues long. The germline V gene has CDR1 SQVTM and CDR2 ANQGSEA. The CDR3 spells CSVAGGKDYGYTF. The CDR3 nucleotides read TGCAGCGTTGCAGGGGGGAAAGACTATGGCTACACCTTC.

CDR3 sequence (DNA): TGCAGCGTTGGCGGTATGGCAGGGAATGAAAAACTGTTTTTT. Protein sequence: CSVGGMAGNEKLFF. The V and J genes are TRBV29-1 and TRBJ1-4; possibly TRBD1 for D (5 bases). V lost 4 bases, J lost 5 bases, and 14 bases lay in between. The length of the CDR3 is 14 residues. The germline V gene has CDR1 SQVTM and CDR2 ANQGSEA. The complete variable domain, with remaining parts taken from reference TRBV29-1 and TRBJ1-4, reads SAVISQKPSRDICQRGTSLTIQCQVDSQVTMMFWYRQQPGQSLTLIATANQGSEATYESGFVIDKFPISRPNLTFSTLTVSNMSPEDSSIYLCSVGGMAGNEKLFFGSGTQLSVL.

The chain couples TRBV6-1 to TRBJ1-1; TRBD1 agrees at 9 bases. The V and J ends lost 3 bases and 4 bases, in that order; junction bases with no gene match: 6. The CDR3 is made up of 15 amino acids. CDR1 and CDR2 from the germline V gene are MNHNS and SASEGT. The CDR3 spells CASSDSRTGATEAFF. The CDR3 DNA reads TGTGCCAGCAGTGATTCCCGGACAGGGGCCACTGAAGCTTTCTTT.

This clone turned up a few times. The chain joins TRBV2 to TRBJ1-6; 10 bases fit TRBD1. The length of the CDR3 is 14 residues. Germline V lookup: CDR1 SNHLY, CDR2 FYNNEI. The V segment lost 5 bases and the J segment 13 bases; nucleotides outside the gene matches: 8. The CDR3 coding sequence is TGTGCCAGCAGTAGACAGGGGGCACCTAGGCCCCTCCACTTT. Amino acids: CASSRQGAPRPLHF.

The chain is built from TRBV12-3 or TRBV12-4 and TRBJ1-4, with D hard to call. V lost 7 bases and J lost 8, with 14 bases in between. The CDR3 loop spans 13 amino acids. CDR3 sequence (DNA): TGTGCCAGCACCACTACGGGGTGGGAAAAACTGTTTTTT. Translated, it gives CASTTTGWEKLFF.